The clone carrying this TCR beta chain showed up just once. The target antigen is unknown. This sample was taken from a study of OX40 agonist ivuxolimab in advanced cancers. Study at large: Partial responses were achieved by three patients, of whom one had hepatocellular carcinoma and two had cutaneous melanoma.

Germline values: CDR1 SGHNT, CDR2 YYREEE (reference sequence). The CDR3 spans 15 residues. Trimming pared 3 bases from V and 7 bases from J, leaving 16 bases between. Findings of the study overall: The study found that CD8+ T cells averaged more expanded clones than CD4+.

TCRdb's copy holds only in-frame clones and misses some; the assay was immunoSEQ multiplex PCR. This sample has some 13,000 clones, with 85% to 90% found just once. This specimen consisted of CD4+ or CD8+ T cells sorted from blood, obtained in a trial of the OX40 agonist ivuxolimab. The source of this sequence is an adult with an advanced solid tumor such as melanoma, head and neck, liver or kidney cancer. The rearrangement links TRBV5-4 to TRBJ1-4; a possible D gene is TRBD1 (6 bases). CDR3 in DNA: TGTGCCAGCAGCTCCGGTGGGGGGCTTAGTGAAAAACTGTTTTTT. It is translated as CASSSGGGLSEKLFF.